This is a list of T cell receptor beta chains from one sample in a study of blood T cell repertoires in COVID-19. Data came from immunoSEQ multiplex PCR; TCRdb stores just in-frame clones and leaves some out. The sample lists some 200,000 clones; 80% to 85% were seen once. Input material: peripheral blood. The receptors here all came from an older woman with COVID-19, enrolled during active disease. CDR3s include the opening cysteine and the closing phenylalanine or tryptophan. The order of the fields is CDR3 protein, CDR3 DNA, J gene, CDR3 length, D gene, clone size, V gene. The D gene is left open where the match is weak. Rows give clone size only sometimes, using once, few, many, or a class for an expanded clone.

cdr3_aa: CATSDPTGELFF
cdr3_nt: TGTGCCACCAGTGATCCGACCGGGGAGCTGTTTTTT
j_call: TRBJ2-2
cdr3_length: 12
d_call: NA
clone_size: few
v_call: TRBV24-1

cdr3_aa: CASSSGQGNTDTQYF
cdr3_nt: TGTGCCAGCAGCTCCGGACAGGGGAACACAGATACGCAGTATTTT
j_call: TRBJ2-3
cdr3_length: 15
d_call: TRBD1
clone_size: NA
v_call: TRBV7-6

cdr3_aa: CASSQAGDTQYF
cdr3_nt: TGTGCCAGCAGCCAGGCCGGAGATACGCAGTATTTT
j_call: TRBJ2-3
cdr3_length: 12
d_call: NA
clone_size: NA
v_call: TRBV9

cdr3_aa: CASGAQGGTQYF
cdr3_nt: TGTGCCAGCGGAGCCCAGGGGGGGACCCAGTACTTC
j_call: TRBJ2-5
cdr3_length: 12
d_call: NA
clone_size: NA
v_call: TRBV6-5

cdr3_aa: CASSLPAISSYNEQFF
cdr3_nt: TGCGCCAGCAGCTTGCCAGCGATAAGCTCCTACAATGAGCAGTTCTTC
j_call: TRBJ2-1
cdr3_length: 16
d_call: NA
clone_size: NA
v_call: TRBV5-1

cdr3_aa: CASSLDRVEGRKLFF
cdr3_nt: TGTGCCAGCAGTCTTGACAGGGTAGAGGGGAGAAAACTGTTTTTT
j_call: TRBJ1-4
cdr3_length: 15
d_call: TRBD1
clone_size: NA
v_call: TRBV6-5

cdr3_aa: CASSFQREVEQFF
cdr3_nt: TGTGCCAGCAGTTTTCAGCGGGAGGTTGAGCAGTTCTTC
j_call: TRBJ2-1
cdr3_length: 13
d_call: TRBD2
clone_size: NA
v_call: TRBV28

cdr3_aa: CASSRTYEQYF
cdr3_nt: TGTGCCAGCAGTAGAACTTACGAGCAGTACTTC
j_call: TRBJ2-7
cdr3_length: 11
d_call: NA
clone_size: once
v_call: TRBV2

cdr3_aa: CASSPSAGEVSEQYF
cdr3_nt: TGCGCCAGCAGCCCCTCGGCGGGAGAAGTAAGCGAGCAGTACTTC
j_call: TRBJ2-7
cdr3_length: 15
d_call: TRBD2
clone_size: NA
v_call: TRBV5-1

cdr3_aa: CASSLGGVQETQYF
cdr3_nt: TGCGCCAGCAGCTTGGGCGGGGTCCAAGAGACCCAGTACTTC
j_call: TRBJ2-5
cdr3_length: 14
d_call: NA
clone_size: NA
v_call: TRBV5-1

cdr3_aa: CASRQEVVSYGYTF
cdr3_nt: TGTGCCAGTCGACAGGAAGTAGTATCCTATGGCTACACCTTC
j_call: TRBJ1-2
cdr3_length: 14
d_call: NA
clone_size: NA
v_call: TRBV6-6

cdr3_aa: CASSLRGEGKLFF
cdr3_nt: TGTGCCAGCAGTTTACGAGGGGAGGGAAAACTGTTTTTT
j_call: TRBJ1-4
cdr3_length: 13
d_call: NA
clone_size: NA
v_call: TRBV27

cdr3_aa: CASSLDARYEQYF
cdr3_nt: TGCGCCAGCAGCTTGGATGCGCGCTACGAGCAGTACTTC
j_call: TRBJ2-7
cdr3_length: 13
d_call: NA
clone_size: NA
v_call: TRBV5-1

cdr3_aa: CATEPTGYAGNTIYF
cdr3_nt: TGTGCCACTGAACCCACGGGATATGCTGGAAACACCATATATTTT
j_call: TRBJ1-3
cdr3_length: 15
d_call: NA
clone_size: once
v_call: TRBV6-5

cdr3_aa: CASSPLGAGDTDTQYF
cdr3_nt: TGTGCCAGCTCCCCCCTCGGGGCGGGGGACACAGATACGCAGTATTTT
j_call: TRBJ2-3
cdr3_length: 16
d_call: TRBD2
clone_size: NA
v_call: TRBV18

cdr3_aa: CASSSPSGRAETQYF
cdr3_nt: TGTGCCAGCAGTTCCCCATCGGGGAGGGCAGAGACCCAGTACTTC
j_call: TRBJ2-5
cdr3_length: 15
d_call: TRBD2
clone_size: NA
v_call: TRBV6-6

cdr3_aa: CASSQGWDRNSPLHF
cdr3_nt: TGTGCCAGCAGCCAAGGGTGGGACAGAAATTCACCCCTCCACTTT
j_call: TRBJ1-6
cdr3_length: 15
d_call: TRBD1
clone_size: once
v_call: TRBV14

cdr3_aa: CSGHRGPDTEAFF
cdr3_nt: TGCAGCGGCCACAGGGGGCCGGACACTGAAGCTTTCTTT
j_call: TRBJ1-1
cdr3_length: 13
d_call: TRBD1
clone_size: NA
v_call: TRBV29-1

cdr3_aa: CASSHRTSGSWEQETQYF
cdr3_nt: TGCGCCAGCAGCCACCGGACTAGCGGATCTTGGGAACAAGAGACCCAGTACTTC
j_call: TRBJ2-5
cdr3_length: 18
d_call: TRBD2
clone_size: NA
v_call: TRBV4-1

cdr3_aa: CASSFTRSEYF
cdr3_nt: TGTGCCAGCAGCTTCACCAGATCAGAGTACTTC
j_call: TRBJ2-5
cdr3_length: 11
d_call: NA
clone_size: NA
v_call: TRBV7-3

cdr3_aa: CASSPTGQIGAGIQYF
cdr3_nt: TGTGCCAGCAGCCCGACAGGGCAAATTGGGGCGGGCATTCAGTACTTC
j_call: TRBJ2-4
cdr3_length: 16
d_call: TRBD1
clone_size: few
v_call: TRBV11-3

cdr3_aa: CASSAELAGGRDTQYF
cdr3_nt: TGTGCCAGCAGCGCAGAACTAGCGGGAGGACGTGATACGCAGTATTTT
j_call: TRBJ2-3
cdr3_length: 16
d_call: TRBD2
clone_size: NA
v_call: TRBV9

cdr3_aa: CASRDQGGDRLGNQPQHF
cdr3_nt: TGTGCCAGCAGGGATCAGGGGGGGGACAGGTTAGGCAATCAGCCCCAGCATTTT
j_call: TRBJ1-5
cdr3_length: 18
d_call: TRBD1
clone_size: once
v_call: TRBV28

cdr3_aa: CASSLPGGPNEKLFF
cdr3_nt: TGTGCCAGCAGCCTACCAGGGGGCCCTAATGAAAAACTGTTTTTT
j_call: TRBJ1-4
cdr3_length: 15
d_call: TRBD1
clone_size: NA
v_call: TRBV5-6

cdr3_aa: CASSILGQGGYGYTF
cdr3_nt: TGTGCCAGCAGCATCCTCGGCCAGGGTGGCTATGGCTACACCTTC
j_call: TRBJ1-2
cdr3_length: 15
d_call: NA
clone_size: few
v_call: TRBV5-6

cdr3_aa: CASSESGGSYGYTF
cdr3_nt: TGCGCCAGCAGTGAGTCAGGGGGCAGCTATGGCTACACCTTC
j_call: TRBJ1-2
cdr3_length: 14
d_call: TRBD1
clone_size: NA
v_call: TRBV10-2

cdr3_aa: CASRTSGEETQYF
cdr3_nt: TGTGCCAGCAGGACTAGCGGGGAAGAGACCCAGTACTTC
j_call: TRBJ2-5
cdr3_length: 13
d_call: TRBD2
clone_size: NA
v_call: TRBV4-2

cdr3_aa: CASSLLGLAGGPDTQYF
cdr3_nt: TGTGCCAGCAGCTTACTCGGACTAGCGGGAGGGCCAGATACGCAGTATTTT
j_call: TRBJ2-3
cdr3_length: 17
d_call: TRBD2
clone_size: NA
v_call: TRBV13

cdr3_aa: CASSYSGTSTEQYF
cdr3_nt: TGTGCCAGCAGTTACTCGGGGACTAGCACCGAGCAGTACTTC
j_call: TRBJ2-7
cdr3_length: 14
d_call: TRBD2
clone_size: NA
v_call: TRBV6-2/TRBV6-3

cdr3_aa: CAWSKSGTSGELFF
cdr3_nt: TGTGCCTGGAGTAAAAGCGGGACGAGCGGGGAGCTGTTTTTT
j_call: TRBJ2-2
cdr3_length: 14
d_call: TRBD2
clone_size: once
v_call: TRBV30

cdr3_aa: CASSEVNRGNEQFF
cdr3_nt: TGTGCCAGCAGTGAAGTAAACAGGGGGAATGAGCAGTTCTTC
j_call: TRBJ2-1
cdr3_length: 14
d_call: TRBD1
clone_size: NA
v_call: TRBV6-1

cdr3_aa: CSVRRTGEYSPLHF
cdr3_nt: TGCAGCGTCAGACGGACAGGGGAGTATTCACCCCTCCACTTT
j_call: TRBJ1-6
cdr3_length: 14
d_call: TRBD1
clone_size: NA
v_call: TRBV29-1

cdr3_aa: CASSLLQGGTEAFF
cdr3_nt: TGCGCCAGCAGCTTACTGCAGGGAGGCACTGAAGCTTTCTTT
j_call: TRBJ1-1
cdr3_length: 14
d_call: NA
clone_size: once
v_call: TRBV5-1

cdr3_aa: CASSGGQGPNTIYF
cdr3_nt: TGTGCCAGCAGCGGCGGACAGGGCCCAAACACCATATATTTT
j_call: TRBJ1-3
cdr3_length: 14
d_call: TRBD1
clone_size: NA
v_call: TRBV5-8

cdr3_aa: CASSLGSLGSPLHF
cdr3_nt: TGTGCCAGCAGCTTAGGAAGTCTCGGTTCACCCCTCCACTTT
j_call: TRBJ1-6
cdr3_length: 14
d_call: NA
clone_size: few
v_call: TRBV7-9

cdr3_aa: CASSRQGLSYEQYF
cdr3_nt: TGTGCCAGCAGCCGACAGGGCCTTTCGTACGAGCAGTACTTC
j_call: TRBJ2-7
cdr3_length: 14
d_call: TRBD1
clone_size: NA
v_call: TRBV9

cdr3_aa: CASSLEGWDTGELFF
cdr3_nt: TGCGCCAGCAGCTTGGAGGGGTGGGACACCGGGGAGCTGTTTTTT
j_call: TRBJ2-2
cdr3_length: 15
d_call: NA
clone_size: NA
v_call: TRBV5-1

cdr3_aa: CASSLDGTGGFDGDGYTF
cdr3_nt: TGTGCCAGCAGCTTGGATGGGACAGGGGGCTTTGATGGCGATGGCTACACCTTC
j_call: TRBJ1-2
cdr3_length: 18
d_call: TRBD1
clone_size: once
v_call: TRBV5-5

cdr3_aa: CASSQVAGNNEQFF
cdr3_nt: TGTGCCAGCAGCCAAGTTGCCGGTAACAATGAGCAGTTCTTC
j_call: TRBJ2-1
cdr3_length: 14
d_call: NA
clone_size: once
v_call: TRBV3-1/TRBV3-2

cdr3_aa: CASSPPLIGTGRGLALNEQFF
cdr3_nt: TGTGCCAGCAGTCCCCCCCTAATCGGGACAGGGAGGGGTCTTGCGCTCAATGAGCAGTTCTTC
j_call: TRBJ2-1
cdr3_length: 21
d_call: TRBD1
clone_size: few
v_call: TRBV2

cdr3_aa: CAWSQSGANVLTF
cdr3_nt: TGTGCCTGGAGCCAGTCTGGGGCCAACGTCCTGACTTTC
j_call: TRBJ2-6
cdr3_length: 13
d_call: NA
clone_size: NA
v_call: TRBV30

cdr3_aa: CASSFSGNGQPQHF
cdr3_nt: TGTGCCAGCAGCTTTAGCGGGAACGGTCAGCCCCAGCATTTT
j_call: TRBJ1-5
cdr3_length: 14
d_call: NA
clone_size: NA
v_call: TRBV7-9

cdr3_aa: CASSLGQGAGETQYF
cdr3_nt: TGTGCTAGCAGCTTAGGTCAGGGGGCAGGGGAGACCCAGTACTTC
j_call: TRBJ2-5
cdr3_length: 15
d_call: TRBD1
clone_size: once
v_call: TRBV7-7

cdr3_aa: CAISDRREGLYEQYF
cdr3_nt: TGTGCCATCAGTGACAGGCGGGAGGGCCTCTACGAGCAGTACTTC
j_call: TRBJ2-7
cdr3_length: 15
d_call: TRBD2
clone_size: NA
v_call: TRBV10-3

cdr3_aa: CASSPNRGTGNTIYF
cdr3_nt: TGTGCCAGCAGCCCGAACAGGGGGACTGGAAACACCATATATTTT
j_call: TRBJ1-3
cdr3_length: 15
d_call: TRBD1
clone_size: NA
v_call: TRBV5-8

cdr3_aa: CASSPPRETQYF
cdr3_nt: TGTGCCAGCTCACCACCGCGGGAGACCCAGTACTTC
j_call: TRBJ2-5
cdr3_length: 12
d_call: NA
clone_size: NA
v_call: TRBV18

cdr3_aa: CAWGGQANTEAFF
cdr3_nt: TGTGCCTGGGGAGGACAGGCGAACACTGAAGCTTTCTTT
j_call: TRBJ1-1
cdr3_length: 13
d_call: TRBD1
clone_size: NA
v_call: TRBV30

cdr3_aa: CASSITRDWANVLTF
cdr3_nt: TGTGCCAGTAGTATAACAAGGGACTGGGCCAACGTCCTGACTTTC
j_call: TRBJ2-6
cdr3_length: 15
d_call: NA
clone_size: NA
v_call: TRBV19

cdr3_aa: CASSPGAGGLDGYTF
cdr3_nt: TGTGCCAGCAGCCCTGGGGCAGGGGGATTAGATGGCTACACCTTC
j_call: TRBJ1-2
cdr3_length: 15
d_call: TRBD1
clone_size: NA
v_call: TRBV3-1/TRBV3-2

cdr3_aa: CASSLRETGLRNEQFF
cdr3_nt: TGTGCCAGCAGTTTAAGGGAGACAGGGCTTCGAAATGAGCAGTTCTTC
j_call: TRBJ2-1
cdr3_length: 16
d_call: TRBD1
clone_size: NA
v_call: TRBV27

cdr3_aa: CASSPRSPGELFF
cdr3_nt: TGTGCCAGCAGCCCCCGGTCGCCCGGGGAGCTGTTTTTT
j_call: TRBJ2-2
cdr3_length: 13
d_call: NA
clone_size: NA
v_call: TRBV3-1/TRBV3-2

cdr3_aa: CASSTQWRGMGETQYF
cdr3_nt: TGTGCCAGCAGTACCCAGTGGCGGGGGATGGGAGAGACCCAGTACTTC
j_call: TRBJ2-5
cdr3_length: 16
d_call: TRBD2
clone_size: NA
v_call: TRBV28

cdr3_aa: CASSSSRSAGGETQYF
cdr3_nt: TGTGCCAGCAGCTCCTCTCGTTCCGCGGGTGGGGAGACCCAGTACTTC
j_call: TRBJ2-5
cdr3_length: 16
d_call: NA
clone_size: NA
v_call: TRBV9

cdr3_aa: CASSNRGLYEQYF
cdr3_nt: TGTGCCAGCAGTAACAGGGGGTTGTACGAGCAGTACTTC
j_call: TRBJ2-7
cdr3_length: 13
d_call: TRBD1
clone_size: NA
v_call: TRBV6-5

cdr3_aa: CASSFKNTIYF
cdr3_nt: TGTGCCAGCAGTTTTAAAAACACCATATATTTT
j_call: TRBJ1-3
cdr3_length: 11
d_call: NA
clone_size: NA
v_call: TRBV28

cdr3_aa: CASSLGVGTRGYGYTF
cdr3_nt: TGTGCCAGCAGCTTAGGAGTGGGGACAAGGGGCTATGGCTACACCTTC
j_call: TRBJ1-2
cdr3_length: 16
d_call: NA
clone_size: NA
v_call: TRBV11-3

cdr3_aa: CASSLQGVGNYGYTF
cdr3_nt: TGTGCCAGCAGCTTACAGGGTGTAGGTAACTATGGCTACACCTTC
j_call: TRBJ1-2
cdr3_length: 15
d_call: NA
clone_size: NA
v_call: TRBV7-8

cdr3_aa: CASSLSGGAGANVLTF
cdr3_nt: TGTGCCAGCAGCTTATCAGGGGGCGCTGGGGCCAACGTCCTGACTTTC
j_call: TRBJ2-6
cdr3_length: 16
d_call: TRBD1
clone_size: NA
v_call: TRBV7-3

cdr3_aa: CASSSMRASDYEQYF
cdr3_nt: TGTGCCAGCAGCTCTATGCGGGCCAGCGACTACGAGCAGTACTTC
j_call: TRBJ2-7
cdr3_length: 15
d_call: NA
clone_size: few
v_call: TRBV7-9

cdr3_aa: CASSARQGPYEQYF
cdr3_nt: TGTGCCAGCAGCGCCAGACAGGGACCCTACGAGCAGTACTTC
j_call: TRBJ2-7
cdr3_length: 14
d_call: TRBD1
clone_size: NA
v_call: TRBV11-2